This TCR beta chain was recorded in a study of regulatory T cells in long-lasting Graves disease (dated by TCRdb to 2020 to 2022). At the level of the whole study: To count as having persistent Graves' disease, a patient had to have received antithyroid drug treatment for over 5 years with TSH receptor autoantibodies remaining persistently positive. The study took place in China and was registered as a clinical trial. Antithyroid drugs had been taken for 8.5 to 13 years on average by persistent Graves' disease patients in the clinical cohort. A total of around 33 samples were covered by TCR sequencing, comprising approximately 13 persistent and around 20 newly diagnosed Graves' disease patients. Patients with persistent Graves' disease were compared with patients with newly diagnosed Graves' disease using TCR sequencing and RNA sequencing of peripheral blood. Summary of the overall study and its limitations: Persistent Graves' disease patients showed lower TCR Shannon entropy and fewer highly expanded clones than newly diagnosed patients, suggesting clonal expansion. As a limitation, the authors acknowledged that the small sample size may reduce accuracy. A larger number of public clonotypes was shared among persistent patients (around 3,000) than among newly diagnosed patients (around 880). Because the primary lesion, thyroid tissue, could not be accessed, the study looked at peripheral blood alone. Sequencing and analysis were limited to the TCR beta chain.

The meaning of the sample's time point label: persistent/refractory GD, antithyroid drugs over 5 years with positive TRAb. For both TCR sequencing and RNA sequencing, RNA was extracted from PBMCs in TRIzol. The diagnosis of Graves' disease was made according to American Thyroid Association guidelines. Recruitment of patients was carried out at an endocrinology department in Xi'an, China. Each patient gave 8.5 to 9.5 milliliters of peripheral blood, collected in an EDTA anticoagulant tube. Ficoll Paque Plus density gradient separation was used to isolate PBMCs, and no further T cell sorting was performed. An Agilent 2100 Bioanalyzer and agarose gel were used to check RNA quality, while a NanoDrop 2000 measured RNA concentration. Note on this clonotype: No cognate antigen has been identified for it. One junction end disagrees with the germline gene, perhaps due to a read error.

The method was multiplex PCR. For sequencing, an Illumina HiSeq 4000 was employed. CDR3 regions were amplified by Arm-PCR with iRepertoire HTBI primers to construct TCR beta libraries. Before sequencing, the PCR products underwent gel purification. The source study handled its data this way. Across samples, about 64 TRBV and 13 to 15 TRBJ segments were identified and used for gene usage analysis of CDR3 amino acid clonotypes. COPE and FqMerger were used to merge the filtered high-quality paired reads into contigs. Contigs were aligned with BLAST to IMGT TRBV, TRBD and TRBJ reference genes, and CDR3 was defined per IMGT. Highly expanded clones were defined as clonotypes with a frequency above 0.1%. Shannon entropy was used to measure repertoire diversity, and the Gini coefficient was used to measure V-J evenness. Clonotypes shared by more than one individual were considered public. TCRdb's own reprocessing of the public reads used fastp at Q25 and MiXCR and kept productive beta chains. CDR3 protein duplicates are merged, each entry listing the most common genes and DNA. The V and J calls and clone size come from TCRdb's table, not from the authors' own analysis. The sample table contains roughly 500,000 distinct CDR3 sequences; only one count was recorded for 20% of them. Over 7.5% of the sample is held by the ten biggest clonotypes.

This specimen consisted of peripheral blood mononuclear cells (PBMCs), obtained when the disease was refractory, from a patient treated with antithyroid drugs. The sequence was obtained from a female donor with Graves disease.

The nucleotide sequence reads as follows: TGTGTCAGCAGCCAAGCAGGTAATCAGCCCCAGCATTTT. The encoded protein is CVSSQAGNQPQHF. The chain was built from TRBV3-1 and TRBJ1-5; too little of a D gene remains to name it. CDR1 and CDR2, looked up from the germline V gene (reference sequence), are LGHDT and YNNKEL. The CDR3 measures 13 amino acids from cysteine to phenylalanine. Of all the DNA, just the CDR3 is kept, 39 bases in frame from base 1.